The rows below give T cell receptor beta chains drawn from one sample of a study of blood T cell repertoires in COVID-19. Sequencing used immunoSEQ multiplex PCR; TCRdb keeps in-frame clones, though not all of them. The profile shows just over 95,000 clones, 90% of them singletons. Specimen: peripheral blood. The receptors shown here come from a man aged 50 to 59 with acute or convalescent COVID-19. Both conserved end residues are part of each CDR3. Each record gives: J gene, D gene, clone size, V gene, CDR3 protein, CDR3 DNA. A D gene is named only where the DNA matches it firmly. A row's size may be missing; if present it is once, few, many or a size class.

J: TRBJ2-7
D: NA
size: NA
V: TRBV25-1
CDR3: CASSDADFPYEQYF
DNA: TGTGCCAGCAGTGACGCGGACTTTCCCTACGAGCAGTACTTC

J: TRBJ2-1
D: TRBD2
size: NA
V: TRBV9
CDR3: CASGATSGYNEQFF
DNA: TGTGCCAGCGGAGCCACTAGCGGCTACAATGAGCAGTTCTTC

J: TRBJ2-7
D: TRBD1
size: once
V: TRBV19
CDR3: CASSMRGLDEQYF
DNA: TGTGCCAGTAGTATGAGGGGGCTGGACGAGCAGTACTTC

J: TRBJ1-6
D: TRBD1
size: once
V: TRBV7-2
CDR3: CASSSLQGYSPLHF
DNA: TGTGCCAGCAGCTCCCTACAGGGGTATTCACCCCTCCACTTT

J: TRBJ1-1
D: NA
size: NA
V: TRBV19
CDR3: CASSIVAGTEAFF
DNA: TGTGCCAGTAGTATAGTAGCTGGCACTGAAGCTTTCTTT

J: TRBJ2-5
D: TRBD1
size: NA
V: TRBV19
CDR3: CASSIPGRGRSETQYF
DNA: TGTGCCAGTAGTATTCCCGGCAGGGGGCGCTCAGAGACCCAGTACTTC

J: TRBJ1-2
D: NA
size: NA
V: TRBV6-2/TRBV6-3
CDR3: CASSLPQGPNYGYTF
DNA: TGTGCCAGCAGTCTCCCACAGGGCCCAAACTATGGCTACACCTTC

J: TRBJ2-3
D: TRBD2
size: NA
V: TRBV6-5
CDR3: CATDVSGSTDTQYF
DNA: TGTGCCACCGACGTTAGCGGGAGCACAGATACGCAGTATTTT

J: TRBJ1-1
D: NA
size: NA
V: TRBV2
CDR3: CASSAGGTLNTEAFF
DNA: TGTGCCAGCAGTGCAGGTGGAACCTTGAACACTGAAGCTTTCTTT

J: TRBJ2-2
D: TRBD2
size: NA
V: TRBV4-1
CDR3: CASSQRGGANTGELFF
DNA: TGCGCCAGCAGCCAAAGGGGAGGGGCGAACACCGGGGAGCTGTTTTTT

J: TRBJ2-2
D: TRBD1
size: NA
V: TRBV2
CDR3: CASRQGTSGELFF
DNA: TGTGCCAGTAGACAGGGAACGAGCGGGGAGCTGTTTTTT

J: TRBJ1-2
D: TRBD1
size: NA
V: TRBV6-5
CDR3: CASSYQQGLHYGYTF
DNA: TGTGCCAGCAGTTACCAACAGGGGCTTCACTATGGCTACACCTTC

J: TRBJ1-5
D: NA
size: NA
V: TRBV5-4
CDR3: CASSAGESQPQHF
DNA: TGTGCCAGCAGCGCCGGGGAGAGTCAGCCCCAGCATTTT

J: TRBJ1-4
D: NA
size: NA
V: TRBV18
CDR3: CASSPTGHNEKLFF
DNA: TGTGCCAGCTCGCCGACAGGACATAATGAAAAACTGTTTTTT

J: TRBJ2-7
D: NA
size: NA
V: TRBV23-1
CDR3: CASSQRGHRSYEQYF
DNA: TGCGCCAGCAGTCAACGGGGACACCGCTCCTACGAGCAGTACTTC

J: TRBJ2-5
D: NA
size: NA
V: TRBV24-1
CDR3: CATSDTVTIPKETQYF
DNA: TGTGCCACCAGTGATACAGTGACCATCCCTAAAGAGACCCAGTACTTC

J: TRBJ2-5
D: NA
size: NA
V: TRBV5-4
CDR3: CASSLVTASETQYF
DNA: TGTGCCAGCAGCTTGGTGACAGCCTCAGAGACCCAGTACTTC

J: TRBJ2-3
D: NA
size: NA
V: TRBV6-5
CDR3: CAAAPSGYTDTQYF
DNA: TGTGCCGCTGCGCCGAGCGGGTACACAGATACGCAGTATTTT

J: TRBJ2-5
D: TRBD1
size: NA
V: TRBV19
CDR3: CASSFGTGVRETQYF
DNA: TGTGCCAGTAGTTTCGGGACAGGAGTTCGGGAGACCCAGTACTTC

J: TRBJ2-3
D: TRBD2
size: NA
V: TRBV19
CDR3: CASSPRSGRTDTQYF
DNA: TGTGCCAGTAGTCCACGTAGCGGGAGAACAGATACGCAGTATTTT

J: TRBJ1-2
D: TRBD1
size: NA
V: TRBV19
CDR3: CASSPRTGWNYGYTF
DNA: TGTGCCAGTAGTCCCAGGACAGGGTGGAACTATGGCTACACCTTC

J: TRBJ1-6
D: TRBD1
size: NA
V: TRBV28
CDR3: CASNWSGGENSPLHF
DNA: TGTGCCAGCAACTGGTCAGGGGGCGAGAATTCACCCCTCCACTTT

J: TRBJ1-1
D: TRBD1
size: once
V: TRBV6-5
CDR3: CASNKGQGRTEAFF
DNA: TGTGCCAGCAACAAAGGACAGGGGAGGACTGAAGCTTTCTTT

J: TRBJ2-1
D: TRBD2
size: once
V: TRBV10-2
CDR3: CVSSEPAGGPGEQFF
DNA: TGCGTCAGCAGTGAACCAGCGGGAGGGCCGGGTGAGCAGTTCTTC

J: TRBJ1-6
D: NA
size: NA
V: TRBV19
CDR3: CASSRSGGDNSPLHF
DNA: TGTGCCAGTAGTAGGTCCGGCGGGGATAATTCACCCCTCCACTTT

J: TRBJ2-1
D: NA
size: NA
V: TRBV4-1
CDR3: CASSQDSSASNEQFF
DNA: TGCGCCAGCAGCCAAGATTCTAGCGCGTCCAATGAGCAGTTCTTC

J: TRBJ2-5
D: NA
size: NA
V: TRBV10-3
CDR3: CAISRGGETQYF
DNA: TGTGCCATCAGTAGGGGGGGGGAGACCCAGTACTTC

J: TRBJ1-6
D: TRBD1
size: once
V: TRBV6-4
CDR3: CASSSGQGPGNSPLHF
DNA: TGTGCCAGCAGCTCGGGACAGGGGCCGGGCAATTCACCCCTCCACTTT

J: TRBJ2-7
D: TRBD1
size: once
V: TRBV6-5
CDR3: CASSRDRGGYEQYF
DNA: TGTGCCAGCAGCAGGGACAGGGGAGGATACGAGCAGTACTTC

J: TRBJ2-3
D: NA
size: NA
V: TRBV10-2
CDR3: CASSRLSTDTQYF
DNA: TGCGCCAGTTCGAGATTATCCACAGATACGCAGTATTTT

J: TRBJ2-5
D: TRBD2
size: NA
V: TRBV7-2
CDR3: CASSLAFSLAGQETQYF
DNA: TGTGCCAGCAGCTTAGCCTTTAGCCTAGCGGGCCAAGAGACCCAGTACTTC

J: TRBJ2-7
D: NA
size: NA
V: TRBV9
CDR3: CASSVGVAGYEQYF
DNA: TGTGCCAGCAGCGTAGGTGTGGCGGGCTACGAGCAGTACTTC

J: TRBJ2-7
D: NA
size: NA
V: TRBV6-2/TRBV6-3
CDR3: CASSYAGARMEQYF
DNA: TGTGCCAGCAGTTACGCGGGCGCGCGGATGGAGCAGTACTTC

J: TRBJ1-6
D: TRBD1
size: NA
V: TRBV6-5
CDR3: CASSSGQSYNSPLHF
DNA: TGTGCCAGCTCGTCGGGACAGAGCTATAATTCACCCCTCCACTTT

J: TRBJ2-3
D: TRBD2
size: NA
V: TRBV20-1
CDR3: CSASGRGDTQYF
DNA: TGCAGTGCTAGTGGGAGGGGAGATACGCAGTATTTT

J: TRBJ1-6
D: TRBD1
size: NA
V: TRBV5-6
CDR3: CASSWDREGNSPLHF
DNA: TGTGCCAGCAGCTGGGACAGGGAGGGGAATTCACCCCTCCACTTT

J: TRBJ1-1
D: NA
size: NA
V: TRBV11-1
CDR3: CASSPRHSPNTEAFF
DNA: TGTGCCAGCAGCCCTCGTCACAGCCCGAACACTGAAGCTTTCTTT

J: TRBJ1-1
D: TRBD1
size: once
V: TRBV2
CDR3: CASTDRALNTEAFF
DNA: TGTGCCAGCACGGACAGGGCGTTGAACACTGAAGCTTTCTTT

J: TRBJ2-7
D: TRBD1
size: NA
V: TRBV6-5
CDR3: CASSSPRTGPSYEQYF
DNA: TGTGCCAGCAGTTCCCCCCGGACAGGGCCCTCCTACGAGCAGTACTTC

J: TRBJ2-1
D: NA
size: NA
V: TRBV7-2
CDR3: CASSLTRNDNEQFF
DNA: TGTGCCAGCAGCTTAACAAGAAACGACAATGAGCAGTTCTTC

J: TRBJ1-1
D: NA
size: once
V: TRBV6-1
CDR3: CASSEETRLMNTEAFF
DNA: TGTGCCAGCAGTGAAGAGACTCGGCTTATGAACACTGAAGCTTTCTTT